This T cell receptor (beta chain) was identified in a study of graft-versus-host responses after intestinal transplantation. Produced via immunoSEQ multiplex PCR; TCRdb's table is partial and in-frame only. Altogether 100,000 or so clones are present, roughly 91% being singletons, with the ten largest covering approximately 1%. After removal of 8 bases from V and 2 bases from J, the junction contained 2 bases not matched to a gene. Germline CDR1 reads MNHEY; CDR2 reads SMNVEV (reference sequence). This CDR3 contains 14 residues. Details on this clone: Its antigen is not identified.

Overall study findings and caveats: GvH clones appeared in recipient marrow, some first in ileum or blood.

The TCR comes from a human donor who was the organ donor for an intestinal transplant. The chain carries TRBV27 and TRBJ1-5, with 11 bases identical to TRBD1. Sequencing was performed on unstimulated CD8+ T cells sorted from spleen or lymph node cells, taken before transplant. The CDR3 DNA reads TGTGCCAGCGGGGACAGGGGGGGCAATCAGCCCCAGCATTTT. Translating gives CASGDRGGNQPQHF.